Sequencing of this TCR beta chain was carried out in a study of siplizumab effects on memory and regulatory T cells (dated by TCRdb to between 2018 and 2020). As for the study more broadly: The study examined how the anti-CD2 antibody siplizumab affects alloreactive T-cell subsets in allogeneic mixed lymphocyte reactions built from human PBMCs. General findings and caveats noted by the study authors: Whether proliferating Tregs from siplizumab cultures actually had suppressive function was not functionally confirmed. Because sequences below about 10^-5 frequency were poorly captured, only a minor fraction of alloreactive clones could be mapped to unstimulated subsets. Compared with memory T cells, unstimulated naive T cells appeared more diverse, and naive cells seemed to make a substantial contribution to the alloresponse. The cumulative frequency of alloreactive sequences that could be traced back to unstimulated CD4+ memory T cells was significantly reduced by siplizumab. About 75-96% of proliferating CD4+ or CD8+ clones could not be given a naive or memory phenotype. Among mappable alloreactive CD4+ clones, the Treg-derived fraction averaged 68.8% with siplizumab versus approximately 27% in control reactions.

This clone occurred a few times. Its antigen is not yet known. No base-level quality is on record; no much larger clone is a single base apart. Germline trimming: 8 bases from V, 0 bases from J; junction bases outside gene matches: 6. The germline V gene (reference sequence) sets CDR1 to MNHNY and CDR2 to SVGAGI. The CDR3 covers 14 residues, taking in both the cysteine and the phenylalanine. The CDR3 DNA has 42 bases and is translated from base 1. The library was made by the immunoSEQ multiplex PCR assay. Approximately 100,000 TCR templates per sample were assayed on the deep sequencing platform. Genomic DNA extracted from sorted T cells was used for TCRbeta CDR3 sequencing. Per the source publication's procedure: The R programming language was used for clonal analysis of the TCRbeta CDR3 data. Alloreactive CD4+ and CD8+ clones were defined by comparing unstimulated samples with post-reaction CFSE-low samples. Alloreactive CD4+ clones were assigned to regulatory or non-regulatory origin by matching sequences to sorted unstimulated Treg and non-Treg repertoires. The clones in this table, taken by TCRdb from immuneACCESS, are in-frame only. Not every clone is retained; where verified, under half of the shortfall comes from an unresolved V gene, and the cause of the rest is unknown. V and J calls and clone size follow that table, whereas D and trimming were derived from the DNA. Here the sample has 70,000 to 95,000 clones; 85% to 90% occur a single time. Over 12% of the sample is taken by the ten largest.

Sorted unstimulated T cells, along with proliferating T cells recovered from mixed lymphocyte reactions, underwent TCRbeta CDR3 sequencing. Fresh whole blood from roughly ten HLA-typed healthy donors was used to isolate PBMCs. Sequencing was performed on CD4+ T cells sorted from blood. The sequence joins TRBV6-6 to TRBJ2-5, with 7 middle bases fitting TRBD2. This receptor was obtained from a human donor in good health. The encoded CDR3 is CASAMGGYQETQYF. DNA sequence: TGTGCCAGCGCCATGGGGGGGTACCAAGAGACCCAGTACTTC.